Reported below is one TCR beta chain. No antigen is known for it. Nothing much larger sits one base from this clone, and base qualities are not available. The immunoSEQ Assay, a bias-controlled multiplex PCR, was used to amplify TCRbeta CDR3 regions from genomic DNA. From the authors' description of their analysis: Nucleated cell counts per sample were estimated from amplification of reference gene primers within the assay. Sequence reads were collapsed and filtered to measure the absolute abundance of every unique TCRbeta CDR3 rearrangement. For each sample, productive Simpson clonality was calculated by taking the square root of Simpson's diversity index across productive rearrangements. TCRdb limited this immuneACCESS table to in-frame rearrangements with V and J called. A share of clones is missing; checked studies link under half to unresolved V genes, and the rest is unexplained. The V and J calls and the clone size are those of that table, but D and trimming were determined from the DNA. The sample contains about 180,000 clones, over 75% of them found a single time. 9.8% of the sample goes to the ten largest clones.

CDR3 length: 14 amino acids, cysteine to phenylalanine. Left in the record is the CDR3 DNA by itself, 42 bases read in frame from the first base. The junction shows trimming of 5 bases on V and 3 bases on J, and the gene matches do not reach 3 bases of it. According to the germline V gene, CDR1 reads MNHEY and CDR2 reads SVGAGI. This sample was taken from a study of blood T cell repertoires in COVID-19 (dated by TCRdb to about 2020). Describing the broader study: The collaborator samples originated in the United States, Italy and Spain and spanned the acute and convalescent phases of COVID-19. The prospective study material was composed of cDNA or gDNA derived from T cells, B-cell-depleted T cells, or PBMCs. Deeply sampled blood TCRbeta repertoires from subjects exposed to, actively infected with, or recovered from COVID-19 were included in the dataset. The repertoires were made available in a free public database intended to serve as a resource for research on the immune response to SARS-CoV-2. Samples were obtained from the ongoing ImmuneRACE study (first 160 participants) and from 1,254 subjects provided by 6 global collaborators. Nearly every sample came with metadata listing a de-identified subject ID, COVID-19 status, age in years and sex. HLA class I and class II types, where available, came from metadata supplied by the sample provider rather than from assay-based typing.

Collaborating institutions collected whole blood in K2EDTA tubes following their own protocols. For TCRbeta analysis, collaborator samples were shipped as frozen whole blood, as isolated PBMCs, or as DNA extracted from either sample type. Overall results and qualifications from the work: Clinical and demographic metadata were provided uncurated, with the amount varying by source and participant.

Sequenced material: peripheral blood. The V gene is TRBV6-5 and the J gene is TRBJ2-7; 11 central bases correspond to TRBD1. The sequence came from an elderly woman with acute or convalescent COVID-19. The CDR3 sequence is CASSRGQGGYEQYF. The base sequence is TGTGCCAGCAGTAGGGGACAGGGGGGCTACGAGCAGTACTTC.